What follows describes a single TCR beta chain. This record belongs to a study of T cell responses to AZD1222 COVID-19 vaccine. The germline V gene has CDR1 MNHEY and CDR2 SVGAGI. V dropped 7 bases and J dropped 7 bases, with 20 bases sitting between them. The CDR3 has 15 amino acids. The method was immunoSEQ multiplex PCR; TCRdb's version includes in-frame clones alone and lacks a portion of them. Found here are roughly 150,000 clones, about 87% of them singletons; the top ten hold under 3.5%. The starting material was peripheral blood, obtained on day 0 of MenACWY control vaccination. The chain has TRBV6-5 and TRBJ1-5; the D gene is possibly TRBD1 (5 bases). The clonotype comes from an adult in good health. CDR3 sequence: CASKLRVGGEQPQHF. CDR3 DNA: TGTGCCAGCAAATTACGAGTGGGGGGAGAGCAGCCCCAGCATTTT.